The present entry profiles one T cell receptor (beta chain) with its context. This CDR3 comprises 11 residues. Germline values: CDR1 SQVTM, CDR2 ANQGSEA. TCRdb reprocessed the 5' RACE reads and keeps a single row for each CDR3 protein, giving no DNA. This table holds about 120,000 distinct CDR3 sequences. The data stem from a study of T cells expressing NK-cell markers. The sequencing sample was made of blood T cells: a sorted CD56 or NKG2C T cell subset, CD4+ or CD8+ T cells, or bulk PBMC T cells (not recorded which). The clonotype was recovered from a woman between 18 and 70 years old in good health. The chain links TRBV29-1 to TRBJ2-7. CDR3: CSVGSAYEQYF.